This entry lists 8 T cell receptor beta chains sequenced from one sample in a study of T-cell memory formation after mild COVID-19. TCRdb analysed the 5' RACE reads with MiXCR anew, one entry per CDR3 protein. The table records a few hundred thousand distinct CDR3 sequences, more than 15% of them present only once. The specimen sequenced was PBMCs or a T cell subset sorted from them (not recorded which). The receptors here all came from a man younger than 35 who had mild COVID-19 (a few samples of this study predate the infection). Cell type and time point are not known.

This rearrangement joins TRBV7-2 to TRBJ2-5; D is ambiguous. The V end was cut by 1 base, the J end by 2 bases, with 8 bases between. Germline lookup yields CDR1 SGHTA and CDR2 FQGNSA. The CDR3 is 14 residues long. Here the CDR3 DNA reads TGTGCCAGCAGCTTAGTTGGCAGGCAAGAGACCCAGTACTTC. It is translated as CASSLVGRQETQYF.

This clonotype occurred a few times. The CDR3, as DNA: TGTGCCAGCAGTCCTAGCCCGGGACACTTGTTTTTT. Residues: CASSPSPGHLFF. The rearrangement uses TRBV6-5 and TRBJ1-4; TRBD1 is a possible D gene (6 bases). This CDR3 is 12 amino acids long. V was pared by 5 bases and J by 15 bases, with 16 bases between. Germline values: CDR1 MNHEY, CDR2 SVGAGI.

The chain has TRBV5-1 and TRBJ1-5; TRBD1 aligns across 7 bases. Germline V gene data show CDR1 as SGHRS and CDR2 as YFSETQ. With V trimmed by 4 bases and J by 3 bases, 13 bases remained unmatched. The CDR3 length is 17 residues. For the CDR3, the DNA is TGCGCCAGCAGCCCAGGAGAGACAGGGTCCTTCAATCAGCCCCAGCATTTT. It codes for CASSPGETGSFNQPQHF. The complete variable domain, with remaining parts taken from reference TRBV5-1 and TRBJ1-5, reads KAGVTQTPRYLIKTRGQQVTLSCSPISGHRSVSWYQQTPGQGLQFLFEYFSETQRNKGNFPGRFSGRQFSNSRSEMNVSTLELGDSALYLCASSPGETGSFNQPQHFGDGTRLSIL.

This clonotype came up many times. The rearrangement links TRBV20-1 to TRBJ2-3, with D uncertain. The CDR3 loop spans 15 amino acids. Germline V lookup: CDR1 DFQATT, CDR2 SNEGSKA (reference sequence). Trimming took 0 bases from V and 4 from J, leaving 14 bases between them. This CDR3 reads CSARDRFRLSDTQYF. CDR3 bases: TGCAGTGCTAGAGATCGTTTTAGGTTATCAGATACGCAGTATTTT.

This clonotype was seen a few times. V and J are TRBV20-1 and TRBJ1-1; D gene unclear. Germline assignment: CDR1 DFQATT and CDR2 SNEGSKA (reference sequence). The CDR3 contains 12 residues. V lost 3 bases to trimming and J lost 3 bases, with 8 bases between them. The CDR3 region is CSARVRHTEAFF. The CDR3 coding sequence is TGCAGTGCTAGGGTCCGACACACTGAAGCTTTCTTT.

CDR3 amino acids: CAISEGGSSNQPQHF. The CDR3, as DNA: TGTGCCATCAGTGAGGGGGGGTCTAGCAATCAGCCCCAGCATTTT. The J gene is TRBJ1-5, the V gene TRBV10-3, with D perhaps TRBD1 (5 bases). CDR3 length: 15 amino acids. V dropped 2 bases and J dropped 0 bases, with 8 bases sitting between them. Per the germline V gene, CDR1 is ENHRY and CDR2 is SYGVKD.

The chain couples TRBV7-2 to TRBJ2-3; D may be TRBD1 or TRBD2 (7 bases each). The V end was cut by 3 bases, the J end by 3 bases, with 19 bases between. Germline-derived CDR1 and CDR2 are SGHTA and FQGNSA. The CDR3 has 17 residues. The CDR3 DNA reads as TGTGCCAGCAGCTTCCAGGGGGGAGGGGAATGGACAGATACGCAGTATTTT. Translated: CASSFQGGGEWTDTQYF.

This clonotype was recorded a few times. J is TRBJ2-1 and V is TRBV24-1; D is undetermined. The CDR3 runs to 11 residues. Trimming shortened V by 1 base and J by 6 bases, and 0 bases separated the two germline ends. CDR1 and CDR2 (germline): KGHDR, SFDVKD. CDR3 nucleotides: TGTGCCACCAGTGATTTCAATGAGCAGTTCTTC. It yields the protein CATSDFNEQFF.